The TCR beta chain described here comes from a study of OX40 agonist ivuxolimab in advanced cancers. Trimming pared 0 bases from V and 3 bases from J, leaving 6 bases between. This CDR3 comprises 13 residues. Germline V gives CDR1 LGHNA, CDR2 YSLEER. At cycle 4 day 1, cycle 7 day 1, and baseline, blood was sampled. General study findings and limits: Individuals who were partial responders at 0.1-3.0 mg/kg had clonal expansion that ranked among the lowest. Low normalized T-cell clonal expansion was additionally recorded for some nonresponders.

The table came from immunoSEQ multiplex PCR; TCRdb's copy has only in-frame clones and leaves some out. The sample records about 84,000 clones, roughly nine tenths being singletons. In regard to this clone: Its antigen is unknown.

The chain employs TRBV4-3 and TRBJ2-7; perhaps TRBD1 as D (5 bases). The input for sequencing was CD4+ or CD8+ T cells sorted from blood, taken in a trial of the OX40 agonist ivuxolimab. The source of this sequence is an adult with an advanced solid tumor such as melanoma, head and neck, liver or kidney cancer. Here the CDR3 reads CASSQETGYEQYF. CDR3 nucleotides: TGCGCCAGCAGCCAAGAAACAGGCTACGAGCAGTACTTC.